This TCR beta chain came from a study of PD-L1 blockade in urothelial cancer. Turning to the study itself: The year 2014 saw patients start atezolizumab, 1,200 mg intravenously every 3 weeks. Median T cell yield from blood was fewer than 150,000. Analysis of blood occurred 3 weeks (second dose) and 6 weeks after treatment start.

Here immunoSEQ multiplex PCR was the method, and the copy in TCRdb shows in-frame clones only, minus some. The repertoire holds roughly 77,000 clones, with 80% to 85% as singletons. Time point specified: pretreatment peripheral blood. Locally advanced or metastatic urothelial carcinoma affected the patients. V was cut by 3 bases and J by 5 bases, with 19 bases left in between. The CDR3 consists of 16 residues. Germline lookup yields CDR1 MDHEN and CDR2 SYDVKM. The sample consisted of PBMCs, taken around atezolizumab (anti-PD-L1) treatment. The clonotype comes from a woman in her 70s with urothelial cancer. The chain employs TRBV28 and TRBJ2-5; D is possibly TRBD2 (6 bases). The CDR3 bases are TGTGCCAGCAGTTTGCGGGGTAGGGCAAGTGGGGAGACCCAGTACTTC. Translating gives CASSLRGRASGETQYF.